This T cell receptor beta chain was recovered during a study of T-cell reconstitution after alpha-beta-depleted transplantation in children. General study results and limits: Recipient T cells and thymic progenitors that survived gave rise to the high TCRbeta diversity observed at day 60 in some patients.

The sample holds many counts of this clonotype. The target antigen is unknown. This CDR3 has 13 amino acids. V gave up 0 bases and J gave up 6 bases, with 6 bases separating them. The germline CDR1 and CDR2 sequences are SGHRS and YFSETQ. Unique molecular identifiers were used to barcode this TCRbeta library. TCRdb called the PCR reads again in MiXCR, with one record for every CDR3 protein. The sample lists about 300,000 distinct CDR3 sequences; 10% were seen once. The sequence derives from a boy less than two years old with acute myeloid leukemia, due to receive a stem cell transplant. The sample in question was PBMCs, obtained before TCRalphabeta/CD19-depleted stem cell transplant. The V call is TRBV5-1, the J call TRBJ2-2, with no clear D. The CDR3 region is CASSLERAGELFF. In nucleotides, the CDR3 is TGCGCCAGCAGCTTGGAACGCGCCGGGGAGCTGTTTTTT.